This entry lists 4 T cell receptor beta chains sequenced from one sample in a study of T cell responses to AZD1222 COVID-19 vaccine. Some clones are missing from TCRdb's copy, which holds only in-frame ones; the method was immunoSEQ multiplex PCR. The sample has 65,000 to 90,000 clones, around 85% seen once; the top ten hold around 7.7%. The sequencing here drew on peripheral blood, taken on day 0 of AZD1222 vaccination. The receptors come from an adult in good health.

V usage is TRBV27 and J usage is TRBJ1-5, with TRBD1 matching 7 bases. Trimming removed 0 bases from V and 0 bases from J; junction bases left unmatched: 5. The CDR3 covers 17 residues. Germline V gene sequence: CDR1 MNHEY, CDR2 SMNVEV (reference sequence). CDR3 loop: CASSLSRDRNSNQPQHF. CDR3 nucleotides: TGTGCCAGCAGTTTATCCCGGGACAGAAATAGCAATCAGCCCCAGCATTTT.

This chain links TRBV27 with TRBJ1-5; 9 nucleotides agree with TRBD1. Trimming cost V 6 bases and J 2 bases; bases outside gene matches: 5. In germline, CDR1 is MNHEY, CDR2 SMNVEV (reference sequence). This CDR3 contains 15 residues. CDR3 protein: CASRPQGAGNQPQHF. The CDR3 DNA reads TGTGCCAGCAGGCCACAGGGGGCTGGCAATCAGCCCCAGCATTTT.

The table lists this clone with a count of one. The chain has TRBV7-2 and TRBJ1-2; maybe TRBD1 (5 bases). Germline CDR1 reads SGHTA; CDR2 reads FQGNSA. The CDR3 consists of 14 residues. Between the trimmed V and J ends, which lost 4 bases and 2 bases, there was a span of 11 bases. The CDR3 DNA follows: TGTGCCAGCAGCTCAAGAGGGGACAACTATGGCTACACCTTC. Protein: CASSSRGDNYGYTF.

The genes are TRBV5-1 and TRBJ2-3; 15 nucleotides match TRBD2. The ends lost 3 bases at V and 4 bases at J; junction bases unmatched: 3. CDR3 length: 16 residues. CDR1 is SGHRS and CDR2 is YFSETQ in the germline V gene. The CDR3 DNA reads TGCGCCAGCAGCTCTGGACTAGCGGGAGGGTCAGATACGCAGTATTTT. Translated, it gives CASSSGLAGGSDTQYF.